This T cell receptor beta chain was captured in a study of CD4 T cells in relation to SARS-CoV-2 and coronaviruses. Trimming left V 4 bases short and J 2 bases short, with 9 bases between. The CDR3 length is 13 residues. CDR1 and CDR2 (germline): SEHNR, FQNEAQ (reference sequence). Sequencing was performed with immunoSEQ multiplex PCR; in TCRdb, only in-frame clones are kept and a portion is missing. This table has 9,000 to 15,000 clones, 70% to 85% appearing once. CD4+ T cells from unexposed donors were obtained before the COVID-19 pandemic (2011-2018). After approximately ten days of culture, CD4+ T cells were isolated. Only a few counts were recorded for this clone. Antigen: not known.

The chain recombines TRBV7-9 with TRBJ2-7; D unresolved. Sequencing used CD4+ T cells from PBMCs, cultured in vitro. This TCR came from a human donor in good health. The CDR3 DNA sequence: TGTGCCAGCAGCTCTGGTCGGGCCTACGAGCAGTACTTC. Translated: CASSSGRAYEQYF.